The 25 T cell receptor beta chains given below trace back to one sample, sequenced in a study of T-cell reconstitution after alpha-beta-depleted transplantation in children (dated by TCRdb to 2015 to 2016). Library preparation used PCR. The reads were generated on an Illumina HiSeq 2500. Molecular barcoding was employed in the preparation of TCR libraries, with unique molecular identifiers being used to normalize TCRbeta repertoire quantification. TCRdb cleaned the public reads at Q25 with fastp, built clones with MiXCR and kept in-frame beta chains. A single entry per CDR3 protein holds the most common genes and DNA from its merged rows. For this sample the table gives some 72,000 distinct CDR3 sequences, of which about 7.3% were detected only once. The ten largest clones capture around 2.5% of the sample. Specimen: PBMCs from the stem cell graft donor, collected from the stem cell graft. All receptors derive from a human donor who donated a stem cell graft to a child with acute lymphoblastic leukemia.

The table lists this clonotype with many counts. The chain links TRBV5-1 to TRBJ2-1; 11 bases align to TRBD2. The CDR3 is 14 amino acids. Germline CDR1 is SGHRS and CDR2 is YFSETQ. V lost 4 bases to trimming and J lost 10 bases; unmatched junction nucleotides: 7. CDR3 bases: TGCGCCAGCAGCCTGGGACTAGCGGCTGGGGAGCAGTTCTTC. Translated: CASSLGLAAGEQFF. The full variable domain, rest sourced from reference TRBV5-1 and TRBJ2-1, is KAGVTQTPRYLIKTRGQQVTLSCSPISGHRSVSWYQQTPGQGLQFLFEYFSETQRNKGNFPGRFSGRQFSNSRSEMNVSTLELGDSALYLCASSLGLAAGEQFFGPGTRLTVL.

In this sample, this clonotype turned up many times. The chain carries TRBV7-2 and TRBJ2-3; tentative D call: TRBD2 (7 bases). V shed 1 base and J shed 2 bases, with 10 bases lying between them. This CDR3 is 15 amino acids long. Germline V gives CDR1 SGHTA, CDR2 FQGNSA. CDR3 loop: CASSLDGGPTDTQYF. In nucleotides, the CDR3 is TGTGCCAGCAGCTTAGACGGGGGGCCCACAGATACGCAGTATTTT.

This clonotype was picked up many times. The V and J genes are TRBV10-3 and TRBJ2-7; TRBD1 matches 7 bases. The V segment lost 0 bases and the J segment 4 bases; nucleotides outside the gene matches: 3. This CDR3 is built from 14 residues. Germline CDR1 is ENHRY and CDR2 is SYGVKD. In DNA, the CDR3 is TGTGCCATCAGTGAGTCGAGACAGGGATACGAGCAGTACTTC. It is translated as CAISESRQGYEQYF.

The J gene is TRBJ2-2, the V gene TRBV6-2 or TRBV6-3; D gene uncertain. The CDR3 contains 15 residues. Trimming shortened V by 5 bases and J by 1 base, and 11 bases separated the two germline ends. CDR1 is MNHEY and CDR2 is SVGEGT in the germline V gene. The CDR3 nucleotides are TGTGCCAGCAGTACGATTGCTAAGAACACCGGGGAGCTGTTTTTT. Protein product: CASSTIAKNTGELFF.

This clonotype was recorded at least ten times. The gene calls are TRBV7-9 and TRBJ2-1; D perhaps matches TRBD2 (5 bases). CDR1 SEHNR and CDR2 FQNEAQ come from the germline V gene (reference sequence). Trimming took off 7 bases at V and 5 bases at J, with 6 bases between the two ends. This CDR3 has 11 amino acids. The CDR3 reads CASTGDNEQFF. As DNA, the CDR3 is TGTGCCAGCACCGGGGACAATGAGCAGTTCTTC.

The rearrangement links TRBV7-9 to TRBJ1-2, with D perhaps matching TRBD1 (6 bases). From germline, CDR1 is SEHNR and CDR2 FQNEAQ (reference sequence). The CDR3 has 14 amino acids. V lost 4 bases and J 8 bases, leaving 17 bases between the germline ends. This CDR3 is CASSSNGAGVGYTF. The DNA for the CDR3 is TGTGCCAGCAGCTCTAATGGGGCAGGGGTCGGCTACACCTTC.

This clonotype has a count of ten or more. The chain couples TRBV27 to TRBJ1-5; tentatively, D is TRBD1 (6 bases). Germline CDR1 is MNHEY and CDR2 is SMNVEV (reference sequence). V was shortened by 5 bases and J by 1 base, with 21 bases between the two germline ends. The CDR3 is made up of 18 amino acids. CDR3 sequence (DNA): TGTGCCAGCAGTCCACCACCGGGACACTACTTGAGCAATCAGCCCCAGCATTTT. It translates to CASSPPPGHYLSNQPQHF.

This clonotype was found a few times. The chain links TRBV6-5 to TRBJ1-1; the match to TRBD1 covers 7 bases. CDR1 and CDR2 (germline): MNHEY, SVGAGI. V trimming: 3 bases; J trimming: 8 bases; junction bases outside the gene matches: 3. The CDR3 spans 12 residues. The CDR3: CASSYARGEAFF. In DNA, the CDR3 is TGTGCCAGCAGTTATGCCAGGGGGGAAGCTTTCTTT.

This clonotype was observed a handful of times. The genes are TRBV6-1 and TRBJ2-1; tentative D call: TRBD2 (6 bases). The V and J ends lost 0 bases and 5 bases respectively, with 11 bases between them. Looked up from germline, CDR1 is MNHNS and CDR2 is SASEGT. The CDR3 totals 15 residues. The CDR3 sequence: CASSEAIGGHNEQFF. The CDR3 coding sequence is TGTGCCAGCAGTGAAGCTATCGGGGGACACAATGAGCAGTTCTTC.

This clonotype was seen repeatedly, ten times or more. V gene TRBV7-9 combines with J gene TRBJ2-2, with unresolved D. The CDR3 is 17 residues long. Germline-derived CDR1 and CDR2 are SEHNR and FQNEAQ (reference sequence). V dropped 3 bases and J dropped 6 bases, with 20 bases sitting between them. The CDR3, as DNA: TGTGCCAGCAGCTTGGCGCTTTCCTCGAGTGGAGCCGGGGAGCTGTTTTTT. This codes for CASSLALSSSGAGELFF.

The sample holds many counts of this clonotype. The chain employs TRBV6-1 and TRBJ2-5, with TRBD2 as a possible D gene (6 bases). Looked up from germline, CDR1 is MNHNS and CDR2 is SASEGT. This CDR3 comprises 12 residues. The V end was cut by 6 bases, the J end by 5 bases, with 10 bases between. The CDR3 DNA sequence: TGTGCCAGCAGCGGGAGTTTGGAGACCCAGTACTTC. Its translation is CASSGSLETQYF.

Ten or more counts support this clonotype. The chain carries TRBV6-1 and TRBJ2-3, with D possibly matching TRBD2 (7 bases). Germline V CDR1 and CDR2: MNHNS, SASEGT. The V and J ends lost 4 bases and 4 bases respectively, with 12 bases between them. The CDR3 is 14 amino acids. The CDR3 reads CASSVGGGPDTQYF. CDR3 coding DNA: TGTGCCAGCAGTGTTGGGGGGGGCCCAGATACGCAGTATTTT.

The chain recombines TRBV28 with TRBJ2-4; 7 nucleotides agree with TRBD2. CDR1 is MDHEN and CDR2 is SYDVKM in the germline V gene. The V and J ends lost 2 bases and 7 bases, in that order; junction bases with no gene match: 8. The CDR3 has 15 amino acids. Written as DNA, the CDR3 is TGTGCCAGCAGTTTAACTAGCGCCAGGAGTAACATTCAGTACTTC. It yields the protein CASSLTSARSNIQYF.

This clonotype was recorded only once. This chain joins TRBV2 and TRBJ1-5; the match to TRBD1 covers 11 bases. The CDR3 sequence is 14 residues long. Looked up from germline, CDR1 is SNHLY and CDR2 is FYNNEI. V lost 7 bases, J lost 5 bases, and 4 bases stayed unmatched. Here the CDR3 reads CASIPGQGDQPQHF. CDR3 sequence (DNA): TGTGCCAGCATTCCGGGACAGGGGGATCAGCCCCAGCATTTT.

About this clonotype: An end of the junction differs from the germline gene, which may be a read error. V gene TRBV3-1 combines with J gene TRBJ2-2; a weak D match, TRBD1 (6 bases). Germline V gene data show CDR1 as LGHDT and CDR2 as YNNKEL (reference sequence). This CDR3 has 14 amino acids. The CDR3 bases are TGTGCCAGCAGAATACAGGGAAGCACCGGGCAGCTGTTTTTT. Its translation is CASRIQGSTGQLFF.

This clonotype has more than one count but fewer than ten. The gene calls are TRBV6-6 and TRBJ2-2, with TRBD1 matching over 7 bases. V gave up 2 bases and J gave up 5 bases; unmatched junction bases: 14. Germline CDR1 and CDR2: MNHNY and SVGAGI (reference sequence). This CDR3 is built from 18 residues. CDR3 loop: CASSYDQQGYIGTGELFF. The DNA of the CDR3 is TGTGCCAGCAGTTACGACCAACAGGGGTATATAGGGACCGGGGAGCTGTTTTTT.

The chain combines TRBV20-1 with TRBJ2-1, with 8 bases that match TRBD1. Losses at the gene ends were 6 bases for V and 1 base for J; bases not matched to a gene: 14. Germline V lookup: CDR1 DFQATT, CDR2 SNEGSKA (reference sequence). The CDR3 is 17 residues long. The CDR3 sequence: CSANTLITGGSYNEQFF. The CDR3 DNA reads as TGCAGTGCCAACACGTTGATAACAGGGGGATCCTACAATGAGCAGTTCTTC.

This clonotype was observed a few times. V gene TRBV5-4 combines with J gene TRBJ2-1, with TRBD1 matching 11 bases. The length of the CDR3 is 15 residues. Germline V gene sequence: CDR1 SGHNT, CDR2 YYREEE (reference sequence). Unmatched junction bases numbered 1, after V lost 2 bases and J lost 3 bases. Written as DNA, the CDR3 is TGTGCCAGCAGCTTAGGGACAGGGGGCTACAATGAGCAGTTCTTC. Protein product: CASSLGTGGYNEQFF. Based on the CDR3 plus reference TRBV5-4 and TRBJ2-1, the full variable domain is ETGVTQSPTHLIKTRGQQVTLRCSSQSGHNTVSWYQQALGQGPQFIFQYYREEENGRGNFPPRFSGLQFPNYSSELNVNALELDDSALYLCASSLGTGGYNEQFFGPGTRLTVL.

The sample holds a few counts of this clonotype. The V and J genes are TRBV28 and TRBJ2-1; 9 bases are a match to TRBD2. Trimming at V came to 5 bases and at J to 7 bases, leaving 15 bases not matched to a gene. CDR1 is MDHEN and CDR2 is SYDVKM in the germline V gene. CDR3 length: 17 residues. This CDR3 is CASSAKRGGREGNEQFF. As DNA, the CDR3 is TGTGCCAGCAGTGCAAAGAGGGGGGGGCGGGAGGGGAATGAGCAGTTCTTC.

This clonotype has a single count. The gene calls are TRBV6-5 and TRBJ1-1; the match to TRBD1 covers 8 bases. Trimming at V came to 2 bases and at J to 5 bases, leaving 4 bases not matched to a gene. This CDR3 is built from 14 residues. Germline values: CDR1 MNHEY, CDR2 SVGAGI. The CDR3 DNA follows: TGTGCCAGCAGTTACCAGGGGGCTGGGACTGAAGCTTTCTTT. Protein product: CASSYQGAGTEAFF.

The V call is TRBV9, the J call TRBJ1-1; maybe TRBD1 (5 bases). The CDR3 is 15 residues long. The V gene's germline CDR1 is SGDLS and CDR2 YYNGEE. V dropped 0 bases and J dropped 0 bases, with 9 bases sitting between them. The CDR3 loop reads CASSVDGGLNTEAFF. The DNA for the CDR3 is TGTGCCAGCAGCGTAGATGGGGGGTTGAACACTGAAGCTTTCTTT.

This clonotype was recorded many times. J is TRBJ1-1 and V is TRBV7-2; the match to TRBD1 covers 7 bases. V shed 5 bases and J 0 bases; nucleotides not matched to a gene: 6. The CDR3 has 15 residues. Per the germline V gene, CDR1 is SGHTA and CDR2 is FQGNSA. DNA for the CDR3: TGTGCCAGCAGCCAGGGGACAGTCATGAACACTGAAGCTTTCTTT. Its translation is CASSQGTVMNTEAFF.

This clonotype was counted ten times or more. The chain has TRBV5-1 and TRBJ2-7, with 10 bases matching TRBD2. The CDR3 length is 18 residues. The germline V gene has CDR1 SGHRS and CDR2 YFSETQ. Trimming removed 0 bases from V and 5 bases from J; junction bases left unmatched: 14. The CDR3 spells CASSLAIRGLAGDNEQYF. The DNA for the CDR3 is TGCGCCAGCAGCTTGGCGATTCGGGGGCTAGCGGGAGACAACGAGCAGTACTTC.

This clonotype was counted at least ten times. The CDR3 loop is CASLQEGVNTGELFF. CDR3 DNA sequence: TGCGCCAGCTTACAGGAGGGCGTTAACACCGGGGAGCTGTTTTTT. The chain joins TRBV5-1 to TRBJ2-2, with TRBD2 as a possible D gene (6 bases). The germline V and J ends were trimmed by 7 bases and 2 bases, with 15 bases remaining between them. The germline CDR1 and CDR2 sequences are SGHRS and YFSETQ. This CDR3 comprises 15 residues.

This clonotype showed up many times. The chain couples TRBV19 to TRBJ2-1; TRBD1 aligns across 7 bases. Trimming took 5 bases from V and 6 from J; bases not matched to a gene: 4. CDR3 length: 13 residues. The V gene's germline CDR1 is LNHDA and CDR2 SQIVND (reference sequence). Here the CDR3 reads CASSVGDSNEQFF. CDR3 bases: TGTGCCAGTAGTGTCGGGGACAGCAATGAGCAGTTCTTC.